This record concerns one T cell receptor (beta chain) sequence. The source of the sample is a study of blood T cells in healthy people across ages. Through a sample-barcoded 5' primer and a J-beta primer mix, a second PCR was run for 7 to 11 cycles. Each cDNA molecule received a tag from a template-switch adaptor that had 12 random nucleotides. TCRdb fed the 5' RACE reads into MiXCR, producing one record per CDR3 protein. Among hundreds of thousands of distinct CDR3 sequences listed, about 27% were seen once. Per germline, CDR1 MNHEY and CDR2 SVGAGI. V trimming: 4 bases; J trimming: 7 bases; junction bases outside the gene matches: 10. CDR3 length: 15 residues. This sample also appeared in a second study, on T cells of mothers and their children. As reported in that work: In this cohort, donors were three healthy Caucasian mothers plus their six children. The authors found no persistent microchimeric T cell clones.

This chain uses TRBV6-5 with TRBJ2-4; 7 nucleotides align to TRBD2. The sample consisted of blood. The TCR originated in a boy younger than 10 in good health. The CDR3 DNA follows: TGTGCCAGCAGTTCCGGGATCGGGGGGTCGAACATTCAGTACTTC. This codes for CASSSGIGGSNIQYF.